This T cell receptor (beta chain) was obtained from a study of blood T cell repertoires in COVID-19. The CDR3 is 14 amino acids. Trimming shortened V by 1 base and J by 4 bases, and 10 bases separated the two germline ends. Germline assignment: CDR1 MGHDK and CDR2 SYGVNS. Profiling relied on immunoSEQ multiplex PCR, and the TCRdb table lists in-frame clones only, not all of them. Seen here are around 58,000 clones, roughly nine tenths observed once, and the top ten hold about 7%. The J gene is TRBJ1-2, the V gene TRBV25-1; maybe TRBD1 (6 bases). The TCR originated in a woman in her sixties with active or convalescent COVID-19. Source material: peripheral blood. CDR3 region: CASSEWEGGYGYTF. The CDR3 DNA sequence: TGTGCCAGCAGTGAATGGGAGGGGGGCTATGGCTACACCTTC.